This T cell receptor beta chain was retrieved from a study of blood T cells in healthy people across ages. General study points: Unsorted PBMCs ruled out conclusive naive versus antigen-experienced comparison.

The count of this clonotype is one. The antigen remains undetermined. A second roughly 7 to 12 cycle PCR used barcoded and J-beta primers. Using its own MiXCR run on the 5' RACE reads, TCRdb lists one record per CDR3 protein. The sample has some 1.4 million distinct CDR3 sequences, approximately 42% seen once. Total RNA, at least 5.5 micrograms per sample, came from PBMCs. Sequencing used blood. This TCR derives from a woman between 18 and 30 years old in good health.

CDR3 in amino acids: CASSESRGGPRSNEQFF. CDR3 nucleotide sequence: TGCGCCAGCAGTGAGTCGCGAGGGGGTCCCAGGTCCAATGAGCAGTTCTTC. V and J are TRBV10-1 and TRBJ2-1; D possibly corresponds to TRBD1 (6 bases). The germline gives CDR1 WNHNN, CDR2 SYGVQD (reference sequence). V lost 0 bases, J lost 6 bases, and 18 bases lay in between. This CDR3 is 17 amino acids long.